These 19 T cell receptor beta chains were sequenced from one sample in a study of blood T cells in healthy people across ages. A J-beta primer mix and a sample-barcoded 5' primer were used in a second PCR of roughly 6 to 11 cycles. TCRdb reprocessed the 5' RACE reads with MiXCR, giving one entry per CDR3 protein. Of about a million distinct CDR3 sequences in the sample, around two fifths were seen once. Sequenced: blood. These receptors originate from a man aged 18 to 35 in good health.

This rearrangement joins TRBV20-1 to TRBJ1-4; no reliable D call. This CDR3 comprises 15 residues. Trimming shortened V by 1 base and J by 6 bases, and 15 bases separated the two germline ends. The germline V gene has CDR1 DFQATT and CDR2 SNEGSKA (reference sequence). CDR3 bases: TGCAGTGCTAGAGGGTGGGAAGGATGGGATGAAAAACTGTTTTTT. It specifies CSARGWEGWDEKLFF.

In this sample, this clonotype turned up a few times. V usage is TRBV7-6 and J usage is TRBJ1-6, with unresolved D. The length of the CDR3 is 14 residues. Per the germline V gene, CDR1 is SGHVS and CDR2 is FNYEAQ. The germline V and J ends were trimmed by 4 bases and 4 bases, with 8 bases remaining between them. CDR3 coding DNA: TGTGCCAGCAGCTATCTGAGATATAATTCACCCCTCCACTTT. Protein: CASSYLRYNSPLHF.

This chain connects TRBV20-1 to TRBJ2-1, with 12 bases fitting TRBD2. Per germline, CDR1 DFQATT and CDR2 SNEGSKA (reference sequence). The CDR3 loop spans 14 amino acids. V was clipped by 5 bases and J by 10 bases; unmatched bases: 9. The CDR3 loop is CSAPKTSGGQEQFF. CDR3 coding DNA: TGCAGTGCTCCGAAGACTAGCGGGGGCCAAGAGCAGTTCTTC.

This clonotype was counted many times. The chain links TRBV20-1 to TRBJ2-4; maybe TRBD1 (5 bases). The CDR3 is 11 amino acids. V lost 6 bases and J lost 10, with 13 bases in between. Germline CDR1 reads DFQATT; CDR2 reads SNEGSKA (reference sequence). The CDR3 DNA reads TGCAGTGCCATAGACAGTTATATTCAGTACTTC. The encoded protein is CSAIDSYIQYF.

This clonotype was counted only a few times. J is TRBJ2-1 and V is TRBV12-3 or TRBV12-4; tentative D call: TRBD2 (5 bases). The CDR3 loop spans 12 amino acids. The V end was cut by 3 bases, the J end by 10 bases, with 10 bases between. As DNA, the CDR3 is TGTGCCAGCAGTTTTTCCGGGGAAGAGCAGTTCTTC. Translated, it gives CASSFSGEEQFF.

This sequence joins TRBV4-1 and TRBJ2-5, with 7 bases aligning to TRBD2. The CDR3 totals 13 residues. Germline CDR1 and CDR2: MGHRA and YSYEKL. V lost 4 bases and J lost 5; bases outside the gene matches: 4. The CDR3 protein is CASSLTSPETQYF. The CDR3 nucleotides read TGCGCCAGCAGCCTGACTAGCCCGGAGACCCAGTACTTC.

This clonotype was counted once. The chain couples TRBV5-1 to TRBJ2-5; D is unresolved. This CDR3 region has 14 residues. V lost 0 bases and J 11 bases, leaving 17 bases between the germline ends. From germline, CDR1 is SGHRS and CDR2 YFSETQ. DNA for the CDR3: TGCGCCAGCAGCTTGGAATCCAACCAAGATGAGCAGTACTTC. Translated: CASSLESNQDEQYF.

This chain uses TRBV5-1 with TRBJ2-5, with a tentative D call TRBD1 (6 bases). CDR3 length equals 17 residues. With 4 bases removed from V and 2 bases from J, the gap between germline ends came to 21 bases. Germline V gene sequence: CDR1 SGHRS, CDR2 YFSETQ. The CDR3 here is CASSQGTDPNGQETQYF. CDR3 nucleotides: TGCGCCAGCAGCCAGGGGACGGATCCCAATGGTCAAGAGACCCAGTACTTC.

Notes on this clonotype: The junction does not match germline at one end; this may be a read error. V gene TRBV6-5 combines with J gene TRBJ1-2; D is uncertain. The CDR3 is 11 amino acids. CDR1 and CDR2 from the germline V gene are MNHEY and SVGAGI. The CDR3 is CASRARSGYTF. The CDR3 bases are TGTGCCAGCAGGGCACGGTCGGGCTATACCTTC.

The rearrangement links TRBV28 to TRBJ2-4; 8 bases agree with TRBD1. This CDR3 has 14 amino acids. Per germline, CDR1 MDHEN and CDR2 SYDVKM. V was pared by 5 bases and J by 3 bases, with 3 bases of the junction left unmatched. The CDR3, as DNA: TGTGCCAGCAGTATCGGGACAGGCAAAAACATTCAGTACTTC. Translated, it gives CASSIGTGKNIQYF.

This chain's CDR3 is CSARLPRGRTDTQYF. The CDR3 nucleotides read TGCAGTGCCCGCCTCCCGCGGGGGCGCACAGATACGCAGTATTTT. The chain carries TRBV20-1 and TRBJ2-3, with a tentative D call TRBD2 (7 bases). Germline loops: CDR1 DFQATT, CDR2 SNEGSKA (reference sequence). Trimming cost V 6 bases and J 1 base, with 17 bases left between them. The CDR3 runs 15 residues.

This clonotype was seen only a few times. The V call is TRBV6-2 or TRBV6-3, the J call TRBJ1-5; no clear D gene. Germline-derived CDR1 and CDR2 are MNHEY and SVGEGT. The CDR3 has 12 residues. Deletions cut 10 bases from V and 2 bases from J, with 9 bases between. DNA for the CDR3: TGTGCCATCTGGAACGGCAATCAGCCCCAGCATTTT. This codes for CAIWNGNQPQHF.

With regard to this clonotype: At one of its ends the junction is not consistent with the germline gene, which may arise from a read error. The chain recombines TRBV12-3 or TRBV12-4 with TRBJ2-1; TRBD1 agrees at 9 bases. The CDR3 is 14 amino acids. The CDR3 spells CASSVATGGNEQFF. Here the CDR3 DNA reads TGTGCCAGCAGTGTAGCGACAGGGGGCAATGAGCAGTTCTTC.

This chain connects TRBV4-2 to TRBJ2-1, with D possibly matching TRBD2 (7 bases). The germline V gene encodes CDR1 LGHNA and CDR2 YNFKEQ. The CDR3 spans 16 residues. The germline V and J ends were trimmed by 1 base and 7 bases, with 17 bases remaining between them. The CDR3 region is CASSQGVTRGGNEQFF. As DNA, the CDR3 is TGTGCCAGCAGCCAAGGTGTGACTAGGGGGGGGAATGAGCAGTTCTTC.

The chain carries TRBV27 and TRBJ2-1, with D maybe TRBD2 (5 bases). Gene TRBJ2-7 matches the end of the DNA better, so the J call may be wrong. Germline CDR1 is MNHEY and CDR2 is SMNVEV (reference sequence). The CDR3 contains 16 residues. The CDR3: CASSPREGSSYNEQYF. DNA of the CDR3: TGTGCCAGCAGTCCCCGGGAAGGGAGCTCCTACAATGAGCAGTACTTC.

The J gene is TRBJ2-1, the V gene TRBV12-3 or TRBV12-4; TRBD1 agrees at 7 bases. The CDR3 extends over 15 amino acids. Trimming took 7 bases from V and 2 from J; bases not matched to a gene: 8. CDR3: CASTVDRETYNEQFF. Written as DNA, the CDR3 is TGTGCCAGCACCGTCGACAGGGAGACCTACAATGAGCAGTTCTTC.

The CDR3, as DNA: TGTGCCAGCAGCTTCGCAGCGGGGGTCTCCTACAATGAGCAGTTCTTC. Residues: CASSFAAGVSYNEQFF. This rearrangement joins TRBV7-2 to TRBJ2-1; 8 nucleotides align to TRBD2. The CDR3 extends over 16 amino acids. The V segment lost 3 bases and the J segment 0 bases; nucleotides outside the gene matches: 4. Germline V lookup: CDR1 SGHTA, CDR2 FQGNSA.

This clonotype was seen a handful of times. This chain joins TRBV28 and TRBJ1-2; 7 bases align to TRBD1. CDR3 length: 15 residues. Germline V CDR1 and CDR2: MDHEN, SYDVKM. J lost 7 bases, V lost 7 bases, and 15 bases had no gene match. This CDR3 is CASITSDRSSGGYTF. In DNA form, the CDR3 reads TGTGCCAGCATCACATCGGACAGGTCTTCGGGTGGCTACACCTTC.

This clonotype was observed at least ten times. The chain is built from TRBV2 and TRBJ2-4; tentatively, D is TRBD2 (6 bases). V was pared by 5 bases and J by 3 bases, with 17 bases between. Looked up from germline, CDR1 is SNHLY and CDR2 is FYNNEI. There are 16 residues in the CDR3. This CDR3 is CASSPWTEDYKNIQYF. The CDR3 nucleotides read TGTGCCAGCAGTCCATGGACGGAGGACTACAAAAACATTCAGTACTTC.